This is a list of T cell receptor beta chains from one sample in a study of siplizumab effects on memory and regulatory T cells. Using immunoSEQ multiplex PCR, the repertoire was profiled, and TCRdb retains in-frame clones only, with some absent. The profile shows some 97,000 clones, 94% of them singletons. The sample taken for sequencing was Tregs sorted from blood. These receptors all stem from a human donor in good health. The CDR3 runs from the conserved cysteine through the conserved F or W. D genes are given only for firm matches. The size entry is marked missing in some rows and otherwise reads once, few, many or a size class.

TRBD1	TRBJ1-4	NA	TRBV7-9	CASSFIRGQGWNEKLFF	TGTGCCAGCAGCTTTATTCGAGGACAGGGATGGAATGAAAAACTGTTTTTT
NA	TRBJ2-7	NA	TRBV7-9	CASSLGGGTYEQYF	TGTGCCAGCAGCTTAGGTGGCGGAACCTACGAGCAGTACTTC
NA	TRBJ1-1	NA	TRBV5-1	CASSFTGLRTEAFF	TGCGCCAGCAGCTTTACGGGATTGCGCACTGAAGCTTTCTTT
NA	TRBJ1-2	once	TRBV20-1	CSASGDYGYTF	TGCAGTGCTAGCGGGGACTATGGCTACACCTTC
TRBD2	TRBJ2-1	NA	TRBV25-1	CASSLAGGREQLF	TGTGCCAGCAGTTTAGCGGGAGGGCGGGAGCAGCTCTTC
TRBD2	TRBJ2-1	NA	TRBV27	CASPGERDKHDNEQFF	TGTGCCAGCCCGGGAGAGCGGGATAAGCATGACAATGAGCAGTTCTTC
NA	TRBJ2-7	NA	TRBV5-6	CASSSVDGPYEQYF	TGTGCCAGCAGCTCCGTGGACGGTCCCTACGAGCAGTACTTC
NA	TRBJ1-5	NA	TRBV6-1	CASSLVNLNQPQHF	TGTGCCAGCAGTCTGGTGAACCTCAATCAGCCCCAGCATTTT
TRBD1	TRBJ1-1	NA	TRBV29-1	CSAGQGEAFF	TGCAGCGCTGGACAGGGAGAAGCTTTCTTT
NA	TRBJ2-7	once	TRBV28	CASKDYEQYF	TGTGCCAGCAAGGACTACGAGCAGTACTTC
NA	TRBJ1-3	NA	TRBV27	CASSLSPRGYTIYF	TGTGCCAGCAGTTTATCCCCTAGGGGTTATACCATATATTTT
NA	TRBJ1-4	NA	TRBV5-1	CASSGAENEKLFF	TGCGCCAGCAGCGGGGCAGAGAATGAAAAACTGTTTTTT
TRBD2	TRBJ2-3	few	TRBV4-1	CASSQSGRAPDTQYF	TGCGCCAGCAGCCAAAGCGGGAGGGCACCAGATACGCAGTATTTT
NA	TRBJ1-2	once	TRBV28	CASRTVLRGLYGYTF	TGTGCCAGCAGAACCGTCCTCAGGGGTTTGTATGGCTACACCTTC
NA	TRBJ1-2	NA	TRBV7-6	CASSLDGENYGYTF	TGTGCCAGCAGCTTAGATGGAGAAAACTATGGCTACACCTTC
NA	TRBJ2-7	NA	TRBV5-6	CASSPGSYEQYF	TGTGCCAGCAGCCCGGGCTCCTACGAGCAGTACTTC
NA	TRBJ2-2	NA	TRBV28	CASSLSTGGGTGELFF	TGTGCCAGCAGTTTGTCTACAGGAGGGGGCACCGGGGAGCTGTTTTTT
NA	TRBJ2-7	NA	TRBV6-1	CASWPSFYDSYEQYF	TGTGCCAGCTGGCCGTCCTTTTACGACTCCTACGAGCAGTACTTC
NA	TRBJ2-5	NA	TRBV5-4	CASSLTQETQYF	TGTGCCAGCAGCTTGACCCAAGAGACCCAGTACTTC
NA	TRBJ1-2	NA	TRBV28	CASSQGRLSGYTF	TGTGCCAGCAGTCAAGGGAGATTAAGTGGCTACACCTTC
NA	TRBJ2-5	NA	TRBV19	CASSIGQARETQYF	TGTGCCAGTAGTATAGGACAGGCGCGGGAGACCCAGTACTTC
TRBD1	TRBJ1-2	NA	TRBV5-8	CASSPTGGRGYTF	TGTGCCAGCAGCCCTACAGGGGGCAGAGGCTACACCTTC
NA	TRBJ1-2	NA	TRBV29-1	CSVGGRTVNYGYTF	TGCAGCGTTGGGGGCAGGACCGTTAACTATGGCTACACCTTC
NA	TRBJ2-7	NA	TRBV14	CASSQAMGPYEQYF	TGTGCCAGCAGCCAAGCAATGGGCCCCTACGAGCAGTACTTC
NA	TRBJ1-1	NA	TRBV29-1	CSVSTGPKPEAFF	TGCAGCGTTTCGACAGGCCCGAAACCTGAAGCTTTCTTT
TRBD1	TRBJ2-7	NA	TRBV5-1	CASSLEQGGYEQYF	TGCGCCAGCAGCTTGGAACAGGGGGGCTACGAGCAGTACTTC
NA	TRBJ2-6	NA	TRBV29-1	CSVEGGPYSGANVLTF	TGCAGCGTTGAGGGGGGGCCATACTCTGGGGCCAACGTCCTGACTTTC
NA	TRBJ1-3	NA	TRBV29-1	CSTSTEIGNTIYF	TGCAGCACAAGTACAGAAATTGGAAACACCATATATTTT
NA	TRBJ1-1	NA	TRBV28	CASSTPPSTEAFF	TGTGCCAGCAGTACCCCCCCGAGCACTGAAGCTTTCTTT
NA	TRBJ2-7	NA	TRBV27	CASKVGLVGSYEQYF	TGTGCCAGCAAGGTCGGGTTGGTAGGTTCCTACGAGCAGTACTTC
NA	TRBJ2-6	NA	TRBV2	CASYGGMRANVLTF	TGTGCCAGCTATGGGGGTATGAGGGCCAACGTCCTGACTTTC
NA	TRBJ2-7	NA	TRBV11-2	CASSYTYEQYF	TGTGCCAGCAGCTACACCTACGAGCAGTACTTC
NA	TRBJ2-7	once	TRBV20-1	CSASGGVQYF	TGCAGTGCTTCCGGGGGTGTGCAGTACTTC
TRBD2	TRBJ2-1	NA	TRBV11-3	CASSSVLAGGLNSYNEQFF	TGTGCCAGCAGCTCCGTGTTAGCGGGAGGTCTTAACTCCTACAATGAGCAGTTCTTC
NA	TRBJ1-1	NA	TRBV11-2	CASSLQGTPTEAFF	TGTGCCAGCAGCTTACAGGGAACTCCCACTGAAGCTTTCTTT
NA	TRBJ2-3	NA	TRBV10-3	CAISAPRPTDTQYF	TGTGCCATCAGTGCCCCTCGGCCCACAGATACGCAGTATTTT
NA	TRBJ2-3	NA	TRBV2	CASYRGMGDTQYF	TGTGCCAGCTATAGGGGTATGGGAGATACGCAGTATTTT
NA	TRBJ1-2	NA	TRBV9	CASSVGGYYGYTF	TGTGCCAGCAGCGTCGGGGGGTACTATGGCTACACCTTC
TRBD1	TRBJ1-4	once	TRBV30	CAWSGGQGYEKLFF	TGTGCCTGGAGTGGGGGACAGGGGTATGAAAAACTGTTTTTT
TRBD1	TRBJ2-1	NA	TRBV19	CASSTQGSNEQFF	TGTGCCAGTAGCACACAGGGGAGCAATGAGCAGTTCTTC
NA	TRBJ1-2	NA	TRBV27	CASSLRKDYGYTF	TGTGCCAGCAGTTTAAGGAAGGACTATGGCTACACCTTC
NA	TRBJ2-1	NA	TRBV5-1	CASSLEGGSANEQFF	TGCGCCAGCAGCTTGGAAGGGGGGTCAGCAAATGAGCAGTTCTTC
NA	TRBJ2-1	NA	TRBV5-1	CASTPPRVLQFF	TGCGCCAGCACCCCTCCCCGGGTTTTGCAGTTCTTC
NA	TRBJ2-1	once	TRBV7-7	CASSPRGFNEQFF	TGTGCCAGCAGCCCCCGAGGGTTTAATGAGCAGTTCTTC
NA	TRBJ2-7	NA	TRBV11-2	CASSLVAPSGASEQYF	TGTGCCAGCAGCTTAGTAGCCCCCTCGGGGGCCAGTGAGCAGTACTTC
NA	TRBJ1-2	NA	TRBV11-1	CASSLGSVYGYTF	TGTGCCAGCAGCTTGGGGTCAGTCTATGGCTACACCTTC
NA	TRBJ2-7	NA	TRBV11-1	CASSLLQQGSYEQYF	TGTGCCAGCAGCTTACTGCAGCAGGGATCCTACGAGCAGTACTTC
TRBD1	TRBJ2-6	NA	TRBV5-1	CASSWGTGLTKGYSGANVLTF	TGCGCCAGCAGCTGGGGGACAGGACTAACTAAGGGTTACTCTGGGGCCAACGTCCTGACTTTC